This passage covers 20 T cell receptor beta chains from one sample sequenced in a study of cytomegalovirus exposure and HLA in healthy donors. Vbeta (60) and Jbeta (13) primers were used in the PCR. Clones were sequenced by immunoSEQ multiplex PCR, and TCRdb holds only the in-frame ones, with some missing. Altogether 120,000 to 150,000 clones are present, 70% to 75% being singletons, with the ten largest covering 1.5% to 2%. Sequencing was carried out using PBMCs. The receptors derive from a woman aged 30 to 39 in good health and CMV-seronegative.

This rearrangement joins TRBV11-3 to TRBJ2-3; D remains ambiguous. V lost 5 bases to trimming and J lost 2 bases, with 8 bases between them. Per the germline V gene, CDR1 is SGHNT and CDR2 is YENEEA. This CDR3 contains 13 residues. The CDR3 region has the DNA TGTGCCAGCAGCCCACCCTACACAGATACGCAGTATTTT. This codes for CASSPPYTDTQYF.

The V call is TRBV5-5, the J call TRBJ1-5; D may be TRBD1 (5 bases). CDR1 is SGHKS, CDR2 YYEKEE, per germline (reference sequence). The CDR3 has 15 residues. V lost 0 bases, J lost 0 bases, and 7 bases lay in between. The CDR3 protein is CASSLEGFSNQPQHF. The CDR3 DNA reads TGTGCCAGCAGCTTGGAGGGGTTTAGCAATCAGCCCCAGCATTTT.

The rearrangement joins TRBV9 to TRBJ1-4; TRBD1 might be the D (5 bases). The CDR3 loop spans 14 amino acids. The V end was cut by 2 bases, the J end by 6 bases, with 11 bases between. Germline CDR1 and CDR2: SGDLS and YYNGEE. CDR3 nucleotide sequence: TGTGCCAGCAGCGTCGACGGGGGGGATGAAAAACTGTTTTTT. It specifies CASSVDGGDEKLFF.

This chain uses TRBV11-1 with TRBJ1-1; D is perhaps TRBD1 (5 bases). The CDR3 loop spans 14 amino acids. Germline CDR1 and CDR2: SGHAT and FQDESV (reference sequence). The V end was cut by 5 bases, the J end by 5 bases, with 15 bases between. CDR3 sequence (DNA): TGTGCCAGCAGCGGTGGCCGGAAGGGGACTGAAGCTTTCTTT. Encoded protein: CASSGGRKGTEAFF.

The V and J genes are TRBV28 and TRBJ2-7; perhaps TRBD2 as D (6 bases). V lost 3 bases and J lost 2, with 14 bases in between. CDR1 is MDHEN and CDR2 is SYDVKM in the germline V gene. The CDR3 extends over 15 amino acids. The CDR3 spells CASSFPRAGPYEQYF. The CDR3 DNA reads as TGTGCCAGCAGTTTTCCCCGGGCGGGGCCCTACGAGCAGTACTTC.

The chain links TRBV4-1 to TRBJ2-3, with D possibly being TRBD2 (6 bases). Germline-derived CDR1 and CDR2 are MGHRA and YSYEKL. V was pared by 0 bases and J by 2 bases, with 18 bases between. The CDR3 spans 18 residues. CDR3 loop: CASSQEILFSGPTDTQYF. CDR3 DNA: TGCGCCAGCAGCCAAGAGATCCTTTTTAGCGGACCCACAGATACGCAGTATTTT.

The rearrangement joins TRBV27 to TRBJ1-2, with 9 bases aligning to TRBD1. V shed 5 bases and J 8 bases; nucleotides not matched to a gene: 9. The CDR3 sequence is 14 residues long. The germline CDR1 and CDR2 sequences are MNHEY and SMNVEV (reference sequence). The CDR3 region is CASSLTGGAGGYTF. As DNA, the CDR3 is TGTGCCAGCAGTCTTACAGGGGGCGCGGGGGGCTACACCTTC.

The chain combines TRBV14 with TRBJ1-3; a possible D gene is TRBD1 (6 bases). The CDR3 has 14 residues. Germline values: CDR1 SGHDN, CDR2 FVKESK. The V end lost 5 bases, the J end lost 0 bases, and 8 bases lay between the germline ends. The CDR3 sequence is CASSSDSSGNTIYF. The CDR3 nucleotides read TGTGCCAGCAGCTCGGACAGCTCTGGAAACACCATATATTTT.

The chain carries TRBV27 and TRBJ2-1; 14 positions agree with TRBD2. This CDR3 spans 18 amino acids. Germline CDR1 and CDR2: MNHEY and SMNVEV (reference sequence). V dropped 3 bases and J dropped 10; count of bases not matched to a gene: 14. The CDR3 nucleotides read TGTGCCAGCAGTTTTCGTGTAGGGACTAGCGGGAGTTTATGGGAGCAGTTCTTC. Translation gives CASSFRVGTSGSLWEQFF.

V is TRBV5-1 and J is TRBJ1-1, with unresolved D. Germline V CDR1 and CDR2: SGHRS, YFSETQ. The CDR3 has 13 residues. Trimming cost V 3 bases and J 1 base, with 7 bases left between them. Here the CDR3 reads CASSSTKNTEAFF. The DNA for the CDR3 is TGCGCCAGCAGCTCGACAAAGAACACTGAAGCTTTCTTT.

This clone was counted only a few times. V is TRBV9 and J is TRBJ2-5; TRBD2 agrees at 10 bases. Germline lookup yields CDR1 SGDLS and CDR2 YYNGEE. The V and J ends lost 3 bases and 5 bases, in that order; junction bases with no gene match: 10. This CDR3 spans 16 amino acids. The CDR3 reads CASSEASGRAHETQYF. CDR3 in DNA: TGTGCCAGCAGCGAGGCCAGCGGGAGGGCCCATGAGACCCAGTACTTC.

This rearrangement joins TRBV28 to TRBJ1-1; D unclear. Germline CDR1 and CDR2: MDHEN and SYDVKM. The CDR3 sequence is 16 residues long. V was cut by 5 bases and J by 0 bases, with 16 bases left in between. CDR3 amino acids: CASSRGLVALNTEAFF. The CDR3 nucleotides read TGTGCCAGCAGTAGAGGGCTAGTCGCTCTGAACACTGAAGCTTTCTTT.

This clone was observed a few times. CDR3 DNA sequence: TGTGCCAGCAGCTCGACAGGAGATACGCAGTATTTT. Amino acid sequence: CASSSTGDTQYF. The V gene is TRBV7-2, the J gene TRBJ2-3; D possibly corresponds to TRBD1 (6 bases). There are 12 residues in the CDR3. Deletions cut 4 bases from V and 5 bases from J, with 7 bases between. CDR1 is SGHTA, CDR2 FQGNSA, per germline.

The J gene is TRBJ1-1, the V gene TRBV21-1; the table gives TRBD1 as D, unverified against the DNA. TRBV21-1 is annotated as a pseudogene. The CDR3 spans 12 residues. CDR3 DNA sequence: TGTGCCAGCAGAAACAGGAACACTGAAGCTTTCTTT. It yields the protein CASRNRNTEAFF.

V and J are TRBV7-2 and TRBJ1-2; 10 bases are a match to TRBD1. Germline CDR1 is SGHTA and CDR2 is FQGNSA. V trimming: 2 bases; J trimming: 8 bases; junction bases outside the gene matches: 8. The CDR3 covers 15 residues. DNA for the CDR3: TGTGCCAGCAGCTTAAGCCGGGGGACAGGGGACGGCTACACCTTC. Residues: CASSLSRGTGDGYTF. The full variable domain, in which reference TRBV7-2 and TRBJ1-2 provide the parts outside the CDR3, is GAGVSQSPSNKVTEKGKDVELRCDPISGHTALYWYRQSLGQGLEFLIYFQGNSAPDKSGLPSDRFSAERTGGSVSTLTIQRTQQEDSAVYLCASSLSRGTGDGYTFGSGTRLTVV.

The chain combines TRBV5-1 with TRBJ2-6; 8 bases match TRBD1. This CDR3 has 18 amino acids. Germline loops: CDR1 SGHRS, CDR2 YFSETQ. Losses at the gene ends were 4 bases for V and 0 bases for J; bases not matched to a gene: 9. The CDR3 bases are TGCGCCAGCAGCCTAGGGACAGGACCCCGCTCTGGGGCCAACGTCCTGACTTTC. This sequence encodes CASSLGTGPRSGANVLTF. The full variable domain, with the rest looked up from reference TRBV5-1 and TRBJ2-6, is KAGVTQTPRYLIKTRGQQVTLSCSPISGHRSVSWYQQTPGQGLQFLFEYFSETQRNKGNFPGRFSGRQFSNSRSEMNVSTLELGDSALYLCASSLGTGPRSGANVLTFGAGSRLTVL.

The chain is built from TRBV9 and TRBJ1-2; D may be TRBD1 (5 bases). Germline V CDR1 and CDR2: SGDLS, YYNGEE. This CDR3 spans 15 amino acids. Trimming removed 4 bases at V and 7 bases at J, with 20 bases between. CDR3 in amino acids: CASSTGQGQGSGYTF. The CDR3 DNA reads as TGTGCCAGCAGCACAGGACAAGGGCAGGGTAGTGGCTACACCTTC.

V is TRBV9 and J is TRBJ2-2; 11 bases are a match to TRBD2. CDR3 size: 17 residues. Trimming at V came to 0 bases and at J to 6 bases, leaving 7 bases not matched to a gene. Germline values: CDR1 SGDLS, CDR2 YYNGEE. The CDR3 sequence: CASSVEASGRSAGELFF. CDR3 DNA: TGTGCCAGCAGCGTAGAGGCTAGCGGGAGGTCGGCCGGGGAGCTGTTTTTT.

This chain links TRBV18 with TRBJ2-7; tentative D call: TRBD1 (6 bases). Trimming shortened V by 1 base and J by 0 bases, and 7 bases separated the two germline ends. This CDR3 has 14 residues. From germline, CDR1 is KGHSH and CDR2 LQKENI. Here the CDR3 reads CASSPRQDSYEQYF. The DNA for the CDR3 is TGTGCCAGCTCACCACGACAGGACTCCTACGAGCAGTACTTC.

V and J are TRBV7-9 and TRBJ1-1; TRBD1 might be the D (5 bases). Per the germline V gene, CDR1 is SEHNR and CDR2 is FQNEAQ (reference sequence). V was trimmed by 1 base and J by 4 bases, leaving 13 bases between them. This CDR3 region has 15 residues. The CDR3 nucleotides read TGTGCCAGCAGCTTAGGGTCAGGGTTGGGCACTGAAGCTTTCTTT. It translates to CASSLGSGLGTEAFF.